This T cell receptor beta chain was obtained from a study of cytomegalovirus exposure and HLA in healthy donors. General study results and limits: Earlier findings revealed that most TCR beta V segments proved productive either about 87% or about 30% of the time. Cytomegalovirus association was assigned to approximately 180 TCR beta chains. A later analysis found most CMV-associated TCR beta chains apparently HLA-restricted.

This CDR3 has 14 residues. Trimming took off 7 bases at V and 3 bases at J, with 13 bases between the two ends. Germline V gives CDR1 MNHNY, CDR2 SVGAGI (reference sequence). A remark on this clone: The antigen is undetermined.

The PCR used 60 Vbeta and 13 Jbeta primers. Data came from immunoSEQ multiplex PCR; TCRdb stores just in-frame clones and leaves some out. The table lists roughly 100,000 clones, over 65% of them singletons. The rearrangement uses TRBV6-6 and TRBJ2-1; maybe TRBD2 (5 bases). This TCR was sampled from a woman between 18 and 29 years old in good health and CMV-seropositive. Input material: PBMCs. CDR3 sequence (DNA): TGTGCCAGCACAGAGGGCGCGCTCTACAATGAGCAGTTCTTC. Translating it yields CASTEGALYNEQFF.